This T cell receptor (beta chain) is from a study of blood T cell repertoires in COVID-19. Study overall: Researchers got acute and convalescent COVID-19 samples from the United States, Italy and Spain. Sample material is recorded as cDNA or gDNA derived from T cells, B-cell-depleted T cells, or PBMCs.

The authors' processing: Scientists estimated how many nucleated cells there were by amplifying reference gene primers. TCRdb keeps only in-frame clones here, not all; method: immunoSEQ multiplex PCR. The D gene and trimming were derived from the DNA, and the V and J assignments and clone size from that table. Of approximately 46,000 clones listed, 86% are singletons. The sample holds a few counts of this clone. There are 16 residues in the CDR3. Per germline, CDR1 KGHSH and CDR2 LQKENI. Trimming took 4 bases from V and 4 from J; bases not matched to a gene: 13. Sequenced material: peripheral blood. The sequence came from a man aged 55 to 69 with active or convalescent COVID-19. V usage is TRBV18 and J usage is TRBJ2-7; 7 nucleotides line up with TRBD1. The CDR3: CASSLRDRDLSYEQYF. As DNA, the CDR3 is TGTGCCAGCTCACTGCGTGACAGGGATCTATCATACGAGCAGTACTTC.